What follows are 3 T cell receptor beta chains derived from one specimen sequenced in a study of cytomegalovirus exposure and HLA in healthy donors. Amplification used 60 Vbeta primers and 13 Jbeta primers. Data came from immunoSEQ multiplex PCR; TCRdb stores just in-frame clones and leaves some out. The sample's table shows fewer than 250,000 clones. The sample comprised PBMCs. These receptors were collected from a woman aged 25 to 39 in good health and CMV-seropositive.

The chain links TRBV7-2 to TRBJ2-7; TRBD2 matches at 14 bases. CDR3 length: 18 amino acids. Germline CDR1 is SGHTA and CDR2 is FQGNSA. V gave up 4 bases and J gave up 0 bases; unmatched junction bases: 8. The CDR3 reads CASSSRTSGRTSSYEQYF. CDR3 nucleotide sequence: TGTGCCAGCAGCTCCCGGACTAGCGGGAGGACCTCCTCCTACGAGCAGTACTTC.

This chain links TRBV19 with TRBJ1-2; possibly TRBD1 for D (6 bases). The CDR3 loop spans 13 amino acids. The V gene's germline CDR1 is LNHDA and CDR2 SQIVND (reference sequence). V lost 4 bases and J lost 10, with 16 bases in between. CDR3 sequence (DNA): TGTGCCAGTAGTAGGACAGAGTTTAGCCTCTACACCTTC. It codes for CASSRTEFSLYTF.

The rearrangement uses TRBV5-8 and TRBJ2-7, with TRBD1 matching over 8 bases. J was trimmed by 3 bases and V by 1 base; bases with no gene match: 3. The CDR3 is made up of 14 amino acids. Germline CDR1 reads SGHTS; CDR2 reads YDEGEE. The CDR3 DNA follows: TGTGCCAGCAGCTTGAGGGGACAGGACTACGAGCAGTACTTC. Protein sequence: CASSLRGQDYEQYF.